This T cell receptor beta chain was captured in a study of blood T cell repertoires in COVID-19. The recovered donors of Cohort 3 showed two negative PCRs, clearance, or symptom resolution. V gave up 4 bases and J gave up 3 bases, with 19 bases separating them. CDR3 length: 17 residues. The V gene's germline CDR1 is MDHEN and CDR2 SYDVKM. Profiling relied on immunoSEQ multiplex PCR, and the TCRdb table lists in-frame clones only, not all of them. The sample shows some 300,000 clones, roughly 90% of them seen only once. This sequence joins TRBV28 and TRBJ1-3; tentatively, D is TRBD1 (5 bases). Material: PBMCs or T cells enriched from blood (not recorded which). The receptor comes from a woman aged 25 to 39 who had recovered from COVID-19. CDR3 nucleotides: TGTGCCAGCAGTTGGAGTTTACAGGTCACGCTTGGAAACACCATATATTTT. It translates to CASSWSLQVTLGNTIYF.